This T cell receptor beta chain comes out of a study of CD8+CD57+ T cells in acquired aplastic anemia. Whole-study context: Sorted CD4+ and CD8+ cells gave an average of about 3.4 ug of DNA. Whole-study findings and limits: Around 29 shared CD8+ CDR3s appeared highly expressed within patients' immunodominant clones. Patients and healthy controls showed no significant CD8+ Simpson's diversity difference.

It was patients with CD8+CD57+ cell expansion by flow cytometry who were chosen for sequencing. As regards this clonotype: The antigen is undetermined.

The study profiled TCR beta VDJ and CDR3 using genomic DNA as template. TCRdb itself ran the reads through MiXCR, one entry per CDR3 protein. The top ten hold around 80% of the sample, which has fewer than 80,000 distinct CDR3 sequences, approximately 70% seen once. The sequence was collected from a human donor with aplastic anemia. Sequenced sample: sorted CD4+, CD8+, or CD8+CD57+ T cells (not recorded which) from PBMCs.

This chain's CDR3 is CASSMVPSRDEQYF. CDR3 bases: TGTGCCAGTAGTATGGTCCCCTCCCGGGACGAGCAGTACTTC. The chain combines TRBV19 with TRBJ2-7; D gene uncertain. Germline-derived CDR1 and CDR2 are LNHDA and SQIVND (reference sequence). The CDR3 is made up of 14 amino acids. V lost 3 bases to trimming and J lost 5 bases, with 14 bases between them. Filled out from reference TRBV19 and TRBJ2-7, the complete variable domain reads DGGITQSPKYLFRKEGQNVTLSCEQNLNHDAMYWYRQDPGQGLRLIYYSQIVNDFQKGDIAEGYSVSREKKESFPLTVTSAQKNPTAFYLCASSMVPSRDEQYFGPGTRLTVT.